The entry below gives a single TCR beta chain sequence along with its context. What it binds is unknown. MiXCR, applied by TCRdb to the multiplex PCR reads, yields one record per CDR3 protein. Among tens of thousands of distinct CDR3 sequences listed, roughly two fifths were seen once. The CDR3 has 13 residues. Trimming shortened V by 0 bases and J by 2 bases, and 6 bases separated the two germline ends. The germline CDR1 and CDR2 sequences are SGHKS and YYEKEE (reference sequence). This specimen belongs to a study of breast tumors, draining lymph nodes, adjacent tissues. Overall study findings and caveats: Luminal-like breast cancer showed significantly greater tumor-nontumor repertoire similarity than basal-like breast cancer did. Tumor repertoires ranked between lymph nodes and nontumor tissue in diversity, with V and J gene preferences. That most tumor T cells come from lymph nodes remained unproven. Most tumor T cells seemingly derive from lymph node, then expand in tumor.

The source material was breast tumor tissue. The V call is TRBV5-5, the J call TRBJ2-7; D is unclear. This clonotype was obtained from a female donor with breast cancer. Some clones in this sample may be carry-over from other donors' samples. CDR3 in amino acids: CASSLEAAYEQYF. In DNA form, the CDR3 reads TGTGCCAGCAGCTTGGAGGCAGCCTACGAGCAGTACTTC.